This T cell receptor beta chain comes out of a study of siplizumab effects on memory and regulatory T cells. The study's findings and limits: There appeared to be greater diversity in naive T cells than in memory cells, and naive T cells seemed major contributors to the alloresponse. Where siplizumab was present, mappable alloreactive CD4+ clones averaged 68.8% Treg-derived, compared with less than 35% in controls. Many proliferating CD4+ or CD8+ clones remained unclassified. Roughly 75-96% of them could not be assigned either a naive or a memory phenotype.

Per sample, about 10^5 TCR templates underwent assay. Libraries were prepared by immunoSEQ multiplex PCR; TCRdb keeps only in-frame clonotypes and omits some of them. The sample lists about 100,000 clones, 75% to 95% seen once, with approximately 0.15% in the top ten. This clone was detected a few times. Its target is unknown. Germline lookup yields CDR1 LNHDA and CDR2 SQIVND (reference sequence). V was clipped by 4 bases and J by 8 bases, with 13 bases between them. This CDR3 has 13 residues. The sequenced sample was CD4+ T cells sorted from blood. The rearrangement uses TRBV19 and TRBJ2-3; D is unresolved. The receptor was derived from a human donor in good health. CDR3 in DNA: TGTGCCAGTAGTAGCATGGACCGATCTACGCAGTATTTT. It codes for CASSSMDRSTQYF.